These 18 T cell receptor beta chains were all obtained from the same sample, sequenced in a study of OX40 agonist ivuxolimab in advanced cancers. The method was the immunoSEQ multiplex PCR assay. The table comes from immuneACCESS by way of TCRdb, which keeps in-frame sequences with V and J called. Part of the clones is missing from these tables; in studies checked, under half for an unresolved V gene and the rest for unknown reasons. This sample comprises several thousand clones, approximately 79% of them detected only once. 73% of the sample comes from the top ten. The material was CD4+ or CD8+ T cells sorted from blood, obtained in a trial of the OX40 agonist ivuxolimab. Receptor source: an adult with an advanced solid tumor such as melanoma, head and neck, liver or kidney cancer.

The CDR3 protein is CASSFRARPTDTQYF. CDR3 DNA sequence: TGTGCCAGCAGTTTCAGGGCCCGACCCACAGATACGCAGTATTTT. The V call is TRBV6-4, the J call TRBJ2-3, with TRBD1 as a possible D gene (5 bases). V was pared by 5 bases and J by 2 bases, with 14 bases between. This CDR3 is 15 amino acids long. Germline V lookup: CDR1 MRHNA, CDR2 SNTAGT.

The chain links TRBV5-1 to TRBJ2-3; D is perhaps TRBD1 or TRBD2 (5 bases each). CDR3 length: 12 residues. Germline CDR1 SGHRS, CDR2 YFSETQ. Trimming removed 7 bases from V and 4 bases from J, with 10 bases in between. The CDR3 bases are TGCGCCAGCGGGGACGCAGCAGATACGCAGTATTTT. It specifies CASGDAADTQYF.

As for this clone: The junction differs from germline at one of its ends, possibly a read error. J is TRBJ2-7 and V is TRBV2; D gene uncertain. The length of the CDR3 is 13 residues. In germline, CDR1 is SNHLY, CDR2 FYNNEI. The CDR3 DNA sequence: TGTGCCGGCAGCGACACGACCACCTACGAGCAGTACTTC. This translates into CAGSDTTTYEQYF.

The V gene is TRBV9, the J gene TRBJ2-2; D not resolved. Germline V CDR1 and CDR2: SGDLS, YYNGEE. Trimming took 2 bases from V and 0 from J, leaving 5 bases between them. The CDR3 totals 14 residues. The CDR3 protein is CASSVVTNTGELFF. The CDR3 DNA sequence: TGTGCCAGCAGCGTTGTCACGAACACCGGGGAGCTGTTTTTT.

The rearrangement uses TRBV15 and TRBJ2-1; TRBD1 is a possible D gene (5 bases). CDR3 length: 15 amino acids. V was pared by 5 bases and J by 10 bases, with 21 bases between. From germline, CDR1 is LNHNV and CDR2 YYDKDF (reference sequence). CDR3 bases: TGTGCCACCAGCGAAATCTGGGGCCCACAAGGGGAGCAGTTCTTC. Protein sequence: CATSEIWGPQGEQFF.

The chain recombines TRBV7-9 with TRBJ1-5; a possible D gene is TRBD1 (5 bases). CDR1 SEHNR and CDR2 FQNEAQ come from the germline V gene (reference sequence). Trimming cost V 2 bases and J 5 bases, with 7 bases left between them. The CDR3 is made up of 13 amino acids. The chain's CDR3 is CASSLRDHQPQHF. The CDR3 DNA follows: TGTGCCAGCAGCTTACGGGACCATCAGCCCCAGCATTTT.

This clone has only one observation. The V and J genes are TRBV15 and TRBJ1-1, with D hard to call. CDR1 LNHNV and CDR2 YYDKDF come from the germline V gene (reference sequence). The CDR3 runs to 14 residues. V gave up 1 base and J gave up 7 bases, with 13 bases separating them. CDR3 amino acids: CATSRGLQAFEAFF. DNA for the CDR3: TGTGCCACCAGCAGAGGCTTGCAGGCATTTGAAGCTTTCTTT.

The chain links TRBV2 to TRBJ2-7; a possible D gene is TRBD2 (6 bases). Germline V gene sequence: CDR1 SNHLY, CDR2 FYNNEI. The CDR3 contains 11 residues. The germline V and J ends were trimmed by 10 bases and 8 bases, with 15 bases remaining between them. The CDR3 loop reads CAIHEEGKQYF. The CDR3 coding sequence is TGTGCCATCCATGAGGAGGGAAAGCAGTACTTC.

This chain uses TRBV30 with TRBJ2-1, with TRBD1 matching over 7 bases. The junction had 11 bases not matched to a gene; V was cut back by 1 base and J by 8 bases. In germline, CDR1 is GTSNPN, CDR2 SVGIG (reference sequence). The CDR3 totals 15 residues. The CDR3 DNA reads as TGTGCCTGGAGTGCGACAGGGCGCGGCGAGGATGAGCAGTTCTTC. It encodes CAWSATGRGEDEQFF.

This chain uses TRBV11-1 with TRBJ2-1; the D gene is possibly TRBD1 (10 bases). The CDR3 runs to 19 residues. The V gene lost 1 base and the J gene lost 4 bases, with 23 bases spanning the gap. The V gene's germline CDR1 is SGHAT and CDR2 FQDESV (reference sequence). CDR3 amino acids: CASSLVDRGHLAGYNEQFF. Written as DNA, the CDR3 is TGTGCCAGCAGCTTAGTAGACAGGGGGCATCTAGCGGGGTACAATGAGCAGTTCTTC.

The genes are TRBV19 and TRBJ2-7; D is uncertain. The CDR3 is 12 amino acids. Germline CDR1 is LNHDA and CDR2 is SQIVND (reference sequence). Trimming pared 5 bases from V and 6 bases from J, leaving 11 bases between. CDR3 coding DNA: TGTGCCAGTAGTTCGCCGGGCCGCGAGCAGTACTTC. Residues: CASSSPGREQYF.

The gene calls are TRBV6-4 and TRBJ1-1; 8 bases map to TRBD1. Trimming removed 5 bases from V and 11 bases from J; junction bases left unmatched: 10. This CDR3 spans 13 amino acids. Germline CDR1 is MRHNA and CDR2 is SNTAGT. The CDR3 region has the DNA TGTGCCAGCAGTACAGCCAGGGGGCGTTCGGCTTTCTTT. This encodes CASSTARGRSAFF.

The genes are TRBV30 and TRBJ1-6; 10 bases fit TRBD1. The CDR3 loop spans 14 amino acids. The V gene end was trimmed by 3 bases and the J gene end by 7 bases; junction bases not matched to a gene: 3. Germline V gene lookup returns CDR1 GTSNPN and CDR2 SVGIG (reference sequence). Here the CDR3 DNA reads TGTGCCTGGAGCCCGGGACAGGGGAATTCACCCCTCCACTTT. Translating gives CAWSPGQGNSPLHF.

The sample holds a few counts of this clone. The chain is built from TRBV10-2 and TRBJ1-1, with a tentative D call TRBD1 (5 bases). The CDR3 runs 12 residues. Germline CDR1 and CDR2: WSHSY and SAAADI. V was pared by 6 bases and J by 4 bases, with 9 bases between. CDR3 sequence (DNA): TGCGCCAGCAGAGGGGTTAGCACTGAAGCTTTCTTT. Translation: CASRGVSTEAFF.

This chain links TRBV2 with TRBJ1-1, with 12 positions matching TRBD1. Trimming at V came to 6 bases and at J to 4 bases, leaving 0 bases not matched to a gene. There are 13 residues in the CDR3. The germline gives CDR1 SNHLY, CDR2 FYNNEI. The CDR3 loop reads CASRGQGATEAFF. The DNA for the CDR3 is TGTGCCAGCAGGGGACAGGGGGCCACTGAAGCTTTCTTT.

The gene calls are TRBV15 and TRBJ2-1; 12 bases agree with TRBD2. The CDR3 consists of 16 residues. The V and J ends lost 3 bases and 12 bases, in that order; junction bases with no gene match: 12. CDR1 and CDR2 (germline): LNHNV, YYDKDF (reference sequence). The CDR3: CATSSETSGGPDGQFF. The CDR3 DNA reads TGTGCCACCAGCAGCGAAACTAGCGGGGGGCCGGATGGGCAGTTCTTC.

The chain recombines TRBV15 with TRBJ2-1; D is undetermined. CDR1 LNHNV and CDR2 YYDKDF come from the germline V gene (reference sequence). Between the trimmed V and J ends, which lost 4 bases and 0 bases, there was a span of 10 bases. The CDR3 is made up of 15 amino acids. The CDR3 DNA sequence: TGTGCCACCAGCATCGCCAGGACCTCCTACAATGAGCAGTTCTTC. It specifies CATSIARTSYNEQFF.

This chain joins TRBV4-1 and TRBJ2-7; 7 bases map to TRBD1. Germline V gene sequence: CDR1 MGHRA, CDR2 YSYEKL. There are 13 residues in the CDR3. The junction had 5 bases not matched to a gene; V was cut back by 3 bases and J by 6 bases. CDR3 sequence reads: CASSQTGSGEQYF. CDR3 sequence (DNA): TGCGCCAGCAGCCAGACAGGGTCAGGCGAGCAGTACTTC.